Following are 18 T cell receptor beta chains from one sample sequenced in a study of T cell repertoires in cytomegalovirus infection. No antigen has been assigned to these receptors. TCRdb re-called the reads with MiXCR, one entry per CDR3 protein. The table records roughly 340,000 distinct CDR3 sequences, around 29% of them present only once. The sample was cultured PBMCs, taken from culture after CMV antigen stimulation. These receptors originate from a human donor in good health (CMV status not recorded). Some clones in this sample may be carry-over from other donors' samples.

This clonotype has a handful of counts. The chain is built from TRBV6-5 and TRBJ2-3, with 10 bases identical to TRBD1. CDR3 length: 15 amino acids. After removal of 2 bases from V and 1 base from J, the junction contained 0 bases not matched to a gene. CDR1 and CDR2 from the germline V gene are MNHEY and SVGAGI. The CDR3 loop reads CASSYGTGGTDTQYF. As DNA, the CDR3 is TGTGCCAGCAGTTACGGGACAGGGGGCACAGATACGCAGTATTTT.

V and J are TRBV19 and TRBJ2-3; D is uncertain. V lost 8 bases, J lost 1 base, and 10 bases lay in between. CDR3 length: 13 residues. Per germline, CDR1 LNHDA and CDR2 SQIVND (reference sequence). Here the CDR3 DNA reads TGTGCCAGTGGTGTAGCCGGCACAGATACGCAGTATTTT. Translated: CASGVAGTDTQYF.

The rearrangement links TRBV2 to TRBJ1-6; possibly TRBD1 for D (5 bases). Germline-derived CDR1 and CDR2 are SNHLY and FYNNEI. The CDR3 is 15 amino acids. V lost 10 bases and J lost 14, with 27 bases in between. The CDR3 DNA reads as TGTGCCACTTCGCTGGGGACGGTGGGGATTGTGTCCCTCCACTTT. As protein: CATSLGTVGIVSLHF.

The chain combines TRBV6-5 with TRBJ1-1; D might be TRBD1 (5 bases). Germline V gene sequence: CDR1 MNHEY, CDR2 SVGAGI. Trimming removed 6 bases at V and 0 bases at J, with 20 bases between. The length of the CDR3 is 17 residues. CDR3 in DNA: TGTGCCAGCAGCAATGACAGCCACGGACTCTTGAACACTGAAGCTTTCTTT. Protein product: CASSNDSHGLLNTEAFF.

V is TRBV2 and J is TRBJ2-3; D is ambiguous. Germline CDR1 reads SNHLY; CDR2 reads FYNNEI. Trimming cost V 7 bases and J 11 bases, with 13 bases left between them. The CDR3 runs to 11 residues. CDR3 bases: TGTGCCAGCATCGACCGTCAGTGGCAGTATTTT. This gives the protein CASIDRQWQYF.

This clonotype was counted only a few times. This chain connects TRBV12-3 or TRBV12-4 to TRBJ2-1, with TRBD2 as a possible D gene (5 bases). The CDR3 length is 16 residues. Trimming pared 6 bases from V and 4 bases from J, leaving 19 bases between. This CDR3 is CASSPRRNTGYNEQFF. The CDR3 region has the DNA TGTGCCAGCAGCCCACGACGGAATACGGGATACAATGAGCAGTTCTTC.

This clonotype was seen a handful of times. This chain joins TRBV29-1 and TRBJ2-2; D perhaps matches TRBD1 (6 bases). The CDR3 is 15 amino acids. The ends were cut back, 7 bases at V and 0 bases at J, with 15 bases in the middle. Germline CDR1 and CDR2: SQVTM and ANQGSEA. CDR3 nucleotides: TGCAGCGCCGCCCCCCAGGGGACGAACACCGGGGAGCTGTTTTTT. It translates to CSAAPQGTNTGELFF.

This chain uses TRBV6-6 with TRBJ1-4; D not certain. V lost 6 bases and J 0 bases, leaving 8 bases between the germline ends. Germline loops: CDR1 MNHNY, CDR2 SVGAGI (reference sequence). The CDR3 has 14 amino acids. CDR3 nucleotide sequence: TGTGCCAGCAGGGACGGGGCAACTAATGAAAAACTGTTTTTT. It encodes CASRDGATNEKLFF.

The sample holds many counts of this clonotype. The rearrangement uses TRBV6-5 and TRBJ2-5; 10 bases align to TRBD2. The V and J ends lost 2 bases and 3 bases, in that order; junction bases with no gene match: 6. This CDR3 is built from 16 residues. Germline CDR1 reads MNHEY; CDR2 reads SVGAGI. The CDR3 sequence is CASSYMGTSGKETQYF. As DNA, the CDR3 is TGTGCCAGCAGTTACATGGGCACTAGCGGGAAAGAGACCCAGTACTTC.

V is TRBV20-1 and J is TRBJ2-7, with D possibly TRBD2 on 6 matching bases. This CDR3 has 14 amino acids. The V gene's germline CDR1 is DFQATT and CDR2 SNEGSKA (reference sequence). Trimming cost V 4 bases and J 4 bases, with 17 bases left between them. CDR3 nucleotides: TGCAGTGCTACTTTTGGGACTGATCGGTACGAGCAGTACTTC. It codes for CSATFGTDRYEQYF.

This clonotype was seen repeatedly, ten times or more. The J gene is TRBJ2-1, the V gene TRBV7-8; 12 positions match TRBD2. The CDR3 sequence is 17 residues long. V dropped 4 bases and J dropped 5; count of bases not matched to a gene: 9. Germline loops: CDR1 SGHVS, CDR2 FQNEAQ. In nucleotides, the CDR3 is TGTGCCAGCAGCTCAACTAGCGGGGGGCCTCGGCACAATGAGCAGTTCTTC. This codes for CASSSTSGGPRHNEQFF. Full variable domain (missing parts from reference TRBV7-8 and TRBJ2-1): GAGVSQSPRYKVAKRGQDVALRCDPISGHVSLFWYQQALGQGPEFLTYFQNEAQLDKSGLPSDRFFAERPEGSVSTLKIQRTQQEDSAVYLCASSSTSGGPRHNEQFFGPGTRLTVL.

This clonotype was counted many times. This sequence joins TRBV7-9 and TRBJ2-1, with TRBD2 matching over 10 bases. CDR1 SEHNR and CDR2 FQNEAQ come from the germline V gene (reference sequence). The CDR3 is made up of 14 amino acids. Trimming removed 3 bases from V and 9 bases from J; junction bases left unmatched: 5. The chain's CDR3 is CASSFKAGGGEQFF. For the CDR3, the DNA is TGTGCCAGCAGCTTCAAAGCGGGAGGGGGTGAGCAGTTCTTC.

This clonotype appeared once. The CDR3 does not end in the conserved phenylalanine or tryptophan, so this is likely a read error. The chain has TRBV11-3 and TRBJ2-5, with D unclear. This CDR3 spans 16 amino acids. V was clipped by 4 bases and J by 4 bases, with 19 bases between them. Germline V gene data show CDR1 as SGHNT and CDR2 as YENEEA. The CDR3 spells CASSSRGSAGSETQYY. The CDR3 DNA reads TGTGCCAGCAGCTCCCGTGGTTCGGCAGGCTCAGAGACCCAGTACTAC.

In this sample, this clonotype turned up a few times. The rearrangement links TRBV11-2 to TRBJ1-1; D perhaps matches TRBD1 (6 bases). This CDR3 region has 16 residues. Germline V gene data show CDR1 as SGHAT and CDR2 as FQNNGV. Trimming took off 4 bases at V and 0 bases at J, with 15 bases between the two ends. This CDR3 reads CASSSLSGGLNTEAFF. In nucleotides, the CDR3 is TGTGCCAGCAGCTCACTCTCGGGGGGCCTGAACACTGAAGCTTTCTTT.

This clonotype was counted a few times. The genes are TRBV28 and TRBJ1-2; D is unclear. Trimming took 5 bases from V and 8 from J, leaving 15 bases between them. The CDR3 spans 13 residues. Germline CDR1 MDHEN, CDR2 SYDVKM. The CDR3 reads CASSLVTTEGYTF. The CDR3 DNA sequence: TGTGCCAGCAGTCTAGTAACAACAGAGGGCTACACCTTC.

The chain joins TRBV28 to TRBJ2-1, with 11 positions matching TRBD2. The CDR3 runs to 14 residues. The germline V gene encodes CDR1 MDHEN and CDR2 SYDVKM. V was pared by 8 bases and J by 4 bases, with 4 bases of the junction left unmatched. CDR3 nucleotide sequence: TGTGCCAGCGACACTAGCGGGAGTTACAATGAGCAGTTCTTC. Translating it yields CASDTSGSYNEQFF.

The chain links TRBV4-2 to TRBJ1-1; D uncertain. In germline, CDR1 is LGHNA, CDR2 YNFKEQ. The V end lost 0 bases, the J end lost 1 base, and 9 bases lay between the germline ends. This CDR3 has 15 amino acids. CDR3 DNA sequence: TGTGCCAGCAGCCAAGATAATAGGAGGAACACTGAAGCTTTCTTT. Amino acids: CASSQDNRRNTEAFF.

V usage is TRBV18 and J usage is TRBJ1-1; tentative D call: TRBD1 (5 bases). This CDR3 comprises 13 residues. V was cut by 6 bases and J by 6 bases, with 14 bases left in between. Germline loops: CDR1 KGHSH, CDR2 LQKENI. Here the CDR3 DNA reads TGTGCCAGCTCGACAGAGAGGGAGGCTGAAGCTTTCTTT. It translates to CASSTEREAEAFF.